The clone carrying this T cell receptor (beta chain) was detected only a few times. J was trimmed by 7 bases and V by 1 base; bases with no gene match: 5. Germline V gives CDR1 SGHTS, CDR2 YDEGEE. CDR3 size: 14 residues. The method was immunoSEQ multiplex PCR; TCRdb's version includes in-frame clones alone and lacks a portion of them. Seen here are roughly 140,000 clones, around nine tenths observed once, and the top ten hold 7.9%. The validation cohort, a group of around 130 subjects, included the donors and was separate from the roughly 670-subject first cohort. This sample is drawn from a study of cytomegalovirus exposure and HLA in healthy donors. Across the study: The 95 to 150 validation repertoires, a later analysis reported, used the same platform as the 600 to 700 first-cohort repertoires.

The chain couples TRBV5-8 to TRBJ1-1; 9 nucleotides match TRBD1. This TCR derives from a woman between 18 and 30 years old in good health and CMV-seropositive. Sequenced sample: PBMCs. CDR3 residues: CASSLYGTGSEAFF. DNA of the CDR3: TGTGCCAGCAGCTTGTACGGGACAGGGAGTGAAGCTTTCTTT. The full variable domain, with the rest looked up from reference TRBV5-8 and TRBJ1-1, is EAGVTQSPTHLIKTRGQQATLRCSPISGHTSVYWYQQALGLGLQFLLWYDEGEERNRGNFPPRFSGRQFPNYSSELNVNALELEDSALYLCASSLYGTGSEAFFGQGTRLTVV.